This T cell receptor beta chain was documented in a study of blood T cell repertoires in COVID-19. At the level of the study: T cells, B-cell-depleted T cells, or PBMCs supplied cDNA or gDNA.

Libraries were prepared by immunoSEQ multiplex PCR; TCRdb keeps only in-frame clonotypes and omits some of them. This sample carries roughly 230,000 clones, less than 90% of them seen once, and the ten largest clones take under 2%. The CDR3 is 14 residues long. Deletions cut 2 bases from V and 1 base from J, with 9 bases between. Germline V CDR1 and CDR2: SGHRS, YFSETQ. This chain connects TRBV5-1 to TRBJ1-1, with D possibly being TRBD1 (6 bases). Sequencing was done on a sample of peripheral blood. This receptor was identified in a man in his 70s with acute or convalescent COVID-19. This chain's CDR3 is CASSFTGTNTEAFF. As DNA, the CDR3 is TGCGCCAGCAGCTTTACAGGGACGAACACTGAAGCTTTCTTT.